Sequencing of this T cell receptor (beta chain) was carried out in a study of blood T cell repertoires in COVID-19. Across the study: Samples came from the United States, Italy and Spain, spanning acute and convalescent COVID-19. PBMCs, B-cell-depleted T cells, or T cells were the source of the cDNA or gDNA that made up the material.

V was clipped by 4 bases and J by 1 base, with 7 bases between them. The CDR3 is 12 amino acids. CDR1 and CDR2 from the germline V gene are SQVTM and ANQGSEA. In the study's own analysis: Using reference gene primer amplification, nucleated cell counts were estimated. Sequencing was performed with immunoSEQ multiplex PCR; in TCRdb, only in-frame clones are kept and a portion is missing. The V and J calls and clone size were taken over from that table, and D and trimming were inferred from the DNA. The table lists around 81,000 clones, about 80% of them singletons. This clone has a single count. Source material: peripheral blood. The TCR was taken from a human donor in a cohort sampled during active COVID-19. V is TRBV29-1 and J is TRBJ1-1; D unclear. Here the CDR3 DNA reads TGCAGCGTTGTTTCATCGAACACTGAAGCTTTCTTT. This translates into CSVVSSNTEAFF.